Listed here are 8 T cell receptor beta chains from one sample, sequenced in a study of T cells in Graves' hyperthyroidism and ophthalmopathy. Amplified TCR beta CDR3 regions derived from RNA transcripts. Researchers ran a first-round RT-PCR on the TCR CDR3 using the HTBI primer set. MiXCR, run by TCRdb on the multiplex PCR reads, gives a single entry per CDR3 protein. Of a few hundred thousand distinct CDR3 sequences listed, about 20% were seen once; the top ten hold 45% to 50%. Sequenced: blood. The receptors were sampled from a woman between 70 and 85 years old with Graves' ophthalmopathy.

In the case of this clonotype: A much larger clone differs by one base, so this may be a read error. The genes are TRBV7-8 and TRBJ2-7; D is unresolved. The CDR3 consists of 15 residues. V was clipped by 5 bases and J by 7 bases, with 21 bases between them. Per germline, CDR1 SGHVS and CDR2 FQNEAQ. CDR3 sequence (DNA): TGTGCCAGCAGCCTTAGTCGGCTTATCAACAATGAGCAGTACTTC. Amino acid sequence: CASSLSRLINNEQYF.

This clonotype was counted at least ten times. The V and J genes are TRBV27 and TRBJ2-5; 14 nucleotides align to TRBD2. This CDR3 contains 17 residues. The J segment lost 1 base and the V segment lost 5 bases, leaving 6 bases of the junction unmatched. Per germline, CDR1 MNHEY and CDR2 SMNVEV (reference sequence). CDR3 amino acids: CASSKRTSGRTQETQYF. CDR3 bases: TGTGCCAGCAGTAAACGGACTAGCGGGAGGACCCAAGAGACCCAGTACTTC.

The CDR3 region has the DNA TGCAGTGCTATGACAGGGGCTGAAGCTTTCTTT. Amino acid sequence: CSAMTGAEAFF. This chain uses TRBV20-1 with TRBJ1-1; TRBD1 matches at 8 bases. The CDR3 is 11 amino acids. The ends lost 4 bases at V and 6 bases at J; junction bases unmatched: 1. Germline CDR1 DFQATT, CDR2 SNEGSKA (reference sequence).

Many counts were recorded for this clonotype. The chain combines TRBV6-1 with TRBJ1-6; maybe TRBD1 (6 bases). V was trimmed by 2 bases and J by 7 bases, leaving 12 bases between them. The CDR3 has 15 residues. Germline V lookup: CDR1 MNHNS, CDR2 SASEGT. CDR3 residues: CASSERAGENSPLHF. DNA of the CDR3: TGTGCCAGCAGTGAACGCGCAGGGGAGAATTCACCCCTCCACTTT.

The genes are TRBV3-1 and TRBJ2-3; 13 bases are a match to TRBD2. J gave up 0 bases and V 4 bases, and 4 bases lay outside the gene matches. The CDR3 covers 17 residues. The V gene's germline CDR1 is LGHDT and CDR2 YNNKEL (reference sequence). CDR3 sequence: CASSRLAGGPSTDTQYF. The CDR3 DNA reads TGTGCCAGCAGCCGACTAGCGGGAGGCCCTAGCACAGATACGCAGTATTTT.

Ten or more counts support this clonotype. The gene calls are TRBV7-2 and TRBJ1-6; 8 bases are shared with TRBD1. The V gene's germline CDR1 is SGHTA and CDR2 FQGNSA. The CDR3 runs to 16 residues. Germline trimming cut 1 base from V and 9 bases from J; bases unmatched to any gene: 8. The CDR3 here is CASSLDRQGLGSPLHF. CDR3 in DNA: TGTGCCAGCAGCTTAGATCGACAGGGGTTGGGTTCACCCCTCCACTTT.

This clonotype was counted between two and nine times. This sequence joins TRBV3-1 and TRBJ2-1; 8 nucleotides line up with TRBD2. Germline loops: CDR1 LGHDT, CDR2 YNNKEL (reference sequence). The CDR3 is 17 residues long. J was trimmed by 0 bases and V by 2 bases; bases with no gene match: 6. The CDR3 region is CASSQRFSGSSYNEQFF. CDR3 nucleotide sequence: TGTGCCAGCAGCCAACGGTTCAGCGGGAGCTCCTACAATGAGCAGTTCTTC.

There are many counts of this clonotype. This rearrangement joins TRBV12-3 or TRBV12-4 to TRBJ2-2, with D unresolved. Trimming took 3 bases from V and 1 from J, leaving 12 bases between them. This CDR3 is 16 amino acids long. The CDR3 region has the DNA TGTGCCAGCAGTTTCAGACTCCAGCGGAACACCGGGGAGCTGTTTTTT. Its protein is CASSFRLQRNTGELFF.